This T cell receptor beta chain derives from a study of control samples from healthy donors and cancer patients. Some clones are missing from TCRdb's copy, which holds only in-frame ones; the method was immunoSEQ multiplex PCR. The sample gives around 110,000 clones, around 90% of which show up once; over 2% is in the top ten. The CDR3 contains 16 residues. Germline V gene lookup returns CDR1 SGHRS and CDR2 YFSETQ. The germline V and J ends were trimmed by 0 bases and 1 base, with 10 bases remaining between them. The sample taken for sequencing was blood. V and J are TRBV5-1 and TRBJ2-2; D possibly corresponds to TRBD2 (6 bases). The source of this sequence is a woman in her 70s in good health. CDR3 DNA sequence: TGCGCCAGCAGCTTGGGTAGTAGCGGGAACACCGGGGAGCTGTTTTTT. As protein: CASSLGSSGNTGELFF.